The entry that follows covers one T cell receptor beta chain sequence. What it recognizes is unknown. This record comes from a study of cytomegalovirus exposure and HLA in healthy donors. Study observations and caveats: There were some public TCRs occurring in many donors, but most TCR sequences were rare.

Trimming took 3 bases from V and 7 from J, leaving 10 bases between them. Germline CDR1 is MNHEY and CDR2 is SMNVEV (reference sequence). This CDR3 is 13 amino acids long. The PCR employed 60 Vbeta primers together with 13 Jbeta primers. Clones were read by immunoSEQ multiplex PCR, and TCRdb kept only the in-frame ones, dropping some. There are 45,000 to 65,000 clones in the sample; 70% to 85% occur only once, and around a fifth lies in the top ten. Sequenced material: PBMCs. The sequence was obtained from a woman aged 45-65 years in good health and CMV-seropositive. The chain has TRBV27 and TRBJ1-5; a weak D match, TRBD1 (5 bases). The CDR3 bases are TGTGCCAGCAGTTTCGGGGGTTCGCAGCCCCAGCATTTT. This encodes CASSFGGSQPQHF.